This T cell receptor beta chain was sequenced for a study of siplizumab effects on memory and regulatory T cells. This clone was recorded a few times. TCRdb's copy holds only in-frame clones and misses some; the assay was immunoSEQ multiplex PCR. The table records under 130,000 clones, more than 85% of them present only once. The CDR3 contains 16 residues. The TCR sequence derives from a human donor in good health. The chain uses TRBV12-1 and TRBJ1-2; the table names TRBD1, a call not compared with the DNA. TRBV12-1 is deemed a pseudogene. The material sequenced was CD4+ T cells sorted from blood. The CDR3: CASSLGDGTGVCGYTF. The CDR3 DNA follows: TGTGCCAGCAGCTTGGGGGACGGGACAGGGGTCTGTGGCTACACCTTC.